This is a list of T cell receptor beta chains from one sample in a study of T cell repertoires in cytomegalovirus infection. One entry per CDR3 protein, called by TCRdb with MiXCR from the reads. The table has approximately 290,000 distinct CDR3 sequences, roughly 23% seen once. What was sequenced was PBMCs. All receptors come from a human donor in good health (CMV status not recorded). Some clones in this sample may be carry-over from other donors' samples. The CDR3 runs from the conserved cysteine through the conserved F or W. The D gene is left open where the match is weak. Clone size, where shown, is once, few, many, or a class for clones that have expanded.

v_gene: TRBV7-2
abundance: few
d_gene: TRBD2
j_gene: TRBJ2-7
len: 16
CDR3nt: TGTGCCAGCAGGCAATCTAGCGGGGGGGTGACCTACGAGCAGTACTTC
CDR3aa: CASRQSSGGVTYEQYF

v_gene: TRBV28
abundance: .
d_gene: TRBD1
j_gene: TRBJ1-1
len: 14
CDR3nt: TGTGCCAGCAGTCCCTATGTACAGGGGGCTGAAGCTTTCTTT
CDR3aa: CASSPYVQGAEAFF

v_gene: TRBV6-6
abundance: .
d_gene: .
j_gene: TRBJ2-3
len: 16
CDR3nt: TGTGCCAGCAGGAGTACAATAGCGGCGAGCACAGATACGCAGTATTTT
CDR3aa: CASRSTIAASTDTQYF

v_gene: TRBV7-9
abundance: few
d_gene: .
j_gene: TRBJ2-1
len: 11
CDR3nt: TGTGCCAGCAGCTTCGCTAATGAGCAGTTCTTC
CDR3aa: CASSFANEQFF

v_gene: TRBV3-1
abundance: few
d_gene: .
j_gene: TRBJ2-2
len: 13
CDR3nt: TGTGCCAGCAGCCAAGATCGGTACGGGGAGCTGTTTTTT
CDR3aa: CASSQDRYGELFF

v_gene: TRBV4-2
abundance: .
d_gene: .
j_gene: TRBJ1-2
len: 14
CDR3nt: TGTGCCAGCAGCCAAGATCGGGCAGATCGGGGCTACACCTTC
CDR3aa: CASSQDRADRGYTF

v_gene: TRBV10-3
abundance: many
d_gene: TRBD1
j_gene: TRBJ1-1
len: 14
CDR3nt: TGTGCCATCAGCGGACAGGGTTCGAACACTGAAGCTTTCTTT
CDR3aa: CAISGQGSNTEAFF

v_gene: TRBV6-2/TRBV6-3
abundance: .
d_gene: TRBD2
j_gene: TRBJ2-7
len: 14
CDR3nt: TGTGCCAGCAGGACTAGCGGGGGGCTCTACGAGCAGTACTTC
CDR3aa: CASRTSGGLYEQYF

v_gene: TRBV7-2
abundance: many
d_gene: TRBD1
j_gene: TRBJ2-3
len: 14
CDR3nt: TGTGCCACCATGAGGGACAGCAGCACAGATACGCAGTATTTT
CDR3aa: CATMRDSSTDTQYF

v_gene: TRBV7-2
abundance: .
d_gene: .
j_gene: TRBJ1-2
len: 15
CDR3nt: TGTGCCAGCAGCTCACCCCGCGTAAACGTGAATGGCTACACCTTC
CDR3aa: CASSSPRVNVNGYTF

v_gene: TRBV6-1
abundance: few
d_gene: .
j_gene: TRBJ2-2
len: 14
CDR3nt: TGTGCCAGCGGGGGCAGATGGAACACCGGGGAGCTGTTTTTT
CDR3aa: CASGGRWNTGELFF

v_gene: TRBV7-9
abundance: many
d_gene: .
j_gene: TRBJ2-1
len: 12
CDR3nt: TGTGCCAGCAGCTTGGCGAGCAATGAGCAGTTCTTC
CDR3aa: CASSLASNEQFF

v_gene: TRBV3-1
abundance: few
d_gene: .
j_gene: TRBJ1-5
len: 15
CDR3nt: TGTGCCAGCAGCCAAGGACCAGGTAGCAATCAGCCCCAGCATTTT
CDR3aa: CASSQGPGSNQPQHF

v_gene: TRBV28
abundance: many
d_gene: TRBD1
j_gene: TRBJ1-4
len: 16
CDR3nt: TGTGCCAGCAGTTTATTTGGGACAGGAGAAAATGAAAAACTGTTTTTT
CDR3aa: CASSLFGTGENEKLFF

v_gene: TRBV10-3
abundance: .
d_gene: .
j_gene: TRBJ2-2
len: 15
CDR3nt: TGTGCCATCAGTCCGACGGATACGAACACCGGGGAGCTGTTTTTT
CDR3aa: CAISPTDTNTGELFF

v_gene: TRBV7-6
abundance: few
d_gene: TRBD2
j_gene: TRBJ2-7
len: 16
CDR3nt: TGTGCCAGCAGCCCCTTGGGACTACCTGTCTCCTACGAGCAGTACTTC
CDR3aa: CASSPLGLPVSYEQYF

v_gene: TRBV6-5
abundance: few
d_gene: .
j_gene: TRBJ2-7
len: 13
CDR3nt: TGTGCCAGCAGCCTCGGTGGCTTAAGGATGCAGTACTTC
CDR3aa: CASSLGGLRMQYF

v_gene: TRBV19
abundance: .
d_gene: TRBD1
j_gene: TRBJ1-5
len: 14
CDR3nt: TGTGCCAGTAGCCCGGGACAGTTCAATCAGCCCCAGCATTTT
CDR3aa: CASSPGQFNQPQHF

v_gene: TRBV20-1
abundance: few
d_gene: .
j_gene: TRBJ2-3
len: 13
CDR3nt: TGCAGTGCTAGAGTTGAAGGGCCAGATACGCAGTATTTT
CDR3aa: CSARVEGPDTQYF

v_gene: TRBV12-3/TRBV12-4
abundance: .
d_gene: .
j_gene: TRBJ1-2
len: 17
CDR3nt: TGTGCCAGCAGTTTAGACGGCCGGGCAGAACCTAACTATGGCTACACCTTC
CDR3aa: CASSLDGRAEPNYGYTF

v_gene: TRBV20-1
abundance: .
d_gene: TRBD2
j_gene: TRBJ2-5
len: 14
CDR3nt: TGCAGTGCGAATGAGTTGCGGGGGTGGGAGACCCAGTACTTC
CDR3aa: CSANELRGWETQYF

v_gene: TRBV25-1
abundance: few
d_gene: TRBD1
j_gene: TRBJ2-2
len: 16
CDR3nt: TGTGCCAGCAGTGAATTCGGCAGGGGGCGTACCGGGGAGCTGTTTTTT
CDR3aa: CASSEFGRGRTGELFF

v_gene: TRBV12-3/TRBV12-4
abundance: few
d_gene: .
j_gene: TRBJ2-1
len: 14
CDR3nt: TGTGCCAGCAGCCTCAGGGACTTTTACAATGAGCAGTTCTTC
CDR3aa: CASSLRDFYNEQFF

v_gene: TRBV7-9
abundance: few
d_gene: TRBD1
j_gene: TRBJ1-2
len: 16
CDR3nt: TGTGCCAGCAGCAAGTGGACAGGGGGCGCACCATATGGCTACACCTTC
CDR3aa: CASSKWTGGAPYGYTF

v_gene: TRBV28
abundance: few
d_gene: .
j_gene: TRBJ2-2
len: 14
CDR3nt: TGTGCCAGCAGGCACGACCGGTACACCGGGGAGCTGTTTTTT
CDR3aa: CASRHDRYTGELFF

v_gene: TRBV11-3
abundance: few
d_gene: TRBD2
j_gene: TRBJ2-3
len: 17
CDR3nt: TGTGCCAGCAGTCGGACTAGCGGGAGCTTCGGCACAGATACGCAGTATTTT
CDR3aa: CASSRTSGSFGTDTQYF

v_gene: TRBV7-2
abundance: .
d_gene: TRBD2
j_gene: TRBJ2-3
len: 16
CDR3nt: TGTGCCAGCAGCTTAGAACTAGCGGGAGGGAGGAGTACGCAGTATTTT
CDR3aa: CASSLELAGGRSTQYF

v_gene: TRBV14
abundance: .
d_gene: .
j_gene: TRBJ1-1
len: 15
CDR3nt: TGTGCCAGCAGCCAACAACAGCTCATGAACACTGAAGCTTTCTTT
CDR3aa: CASSQQQLMNTEAFF

v_gene: TRBV6-5
abundance: once
d_gene: .
j_gene: TRBJ1-1
len: 13
CDR3nt: TGTGCCAGCACCCCGACGGGGTGGACTGAAGCTTTCTTT
CDR3aa: CASTPTGWTEAFF

v_gene: TRBV5-6
abundance: once
d_gene: .
j_gene: TRBJ1-5
len: 16
CDR3nt: TGTGCCAGCAGCTTGGGGCAGGGAGATAGCAATCAGCCCCAGCATTTT
CDR3aa: CASSLGQGDSNQPQHF

v_gene: TRBV6-5
abundance: .
d_gene: .
j_gene: TRBJ2-3
len: 17
CDR3nt: TGTGCCAGCAGTTACTCCGGGACTGGGACTAGCACAGATACGCAGTATTTT
CDR3aa: CASSYSGTGTSTDTQYF

v_gene: TRBV19
abundance: few
d_gene: .
j_gene: TRBJ1-2
len: 14
CDR3nt: TGTGCCAGTAGTACCGACGGAAAGAACTATGGCTACACCTTC
CDR3aa: CASSTDGKNYGYTF

v_gene: TRBV10-3
abundance: .
d_gene: .
j_gene: TRBJ1-1
len: 12
CDR3nt: TGTGCCATCAGTGCTGGGTCGATTGAAGCTTTCTTT
CDR3aa: CAISAGSIEAFF

v_gene: TRBV7-8
abundance: many
d_gene: TRBD2
j_gene: TRBJ2-3
len: 18
CDR3nt: TGTGCCAGCAGCTTAGTTGGTGGTGCTAGCGGGACCACAGATACGCAGTATTTT
CDR3aa: CASSLVGGASGTTDTQYF

v_gene: TRBV7-2
abundance: .
d_gene: TRBD1
j_gene: TRBJ2-7
len: 15
CDR3nt: TGTGCCAGCAGCTCTAAGGGACAGGGGAGCTACGAGCAGTACTTC
CDR3aa: CASSSKGQGSYEQYF

v_gene: TRBV28
abundance: once
d_gene: .
j_gene: TRBJ2-1
len: 14
CDR3nt: TGTGCCAGCAAGGGCGATAAGGGATGGAATGAGCAGTTCTTC
CDR3aa: CASKGDKGWNEQFF

v_gene: TRBV28
abundance: .
d_gene: TRBD1
j_gene: TRBJ1-2
len: 14
CDR3nt: TGTGCCAGCACTAATGGGGACAGGATCTATGGCTACACCTTC
CDR3aa: CASTNGDRIYGYTF

v_gene: TRBV18
abundance: .
d_gene: .
j_gene: TRBJ1-1
len: 15
CDR3nt: TGTGCCAGCTCACCCACTCCAGCCCCTAACACTGAAGCTTTCTTT
CDR3aa: CASSPTPAPNTEAFF

v_gene: TRBV16
abundance: .
d_gene: .
j_gene: TRBJ2-3
len: 16
CDR3nt: TGTGCCAGCAGCCTAGGGGCGTACTCTAGCACAGATACGCAGTATTTT
CDR3aa: CASSLGAYSSTDTQYF

v_gene: TRBV10-1
abundance: few
d_gene: TRBD2
j_gene: TRBJ2-1
len: 14
CDR3nt: TGCGCCAGCACTAATAGCGGGAGAATCAATGAGCAGTTCTTC
CDR3aa: CASTNSGRINEQFF

v_gene: TRBV29-1
abundance: .
d_gene: TRBD1
j_gene: TRBJ2-6
len: 15
CDR3nt: TGCAGCGTTCGGACAGGGAGCTCTGGGGCCAACGTCCTGACTTTC
CDR3aa: CSVRTGSSGANVLTF

v_gene: TRBV20-1
abundance: .
d_gene: .
j_gene: TRBJ1-5
len: 14
CDR3nt: TGCAGTGCTAGACAGGCGTATAGCAATCAGCCCCAGCATTTT
CDR3aa: CSARQAYSNQPQHF

v_gene: TRBV6-2/TRBV6-3
abundance: few
d_gene: TRBD2
j_gene: TRBJ2-7
len: 12
CDR3nt: TGTGCCAGCAGAAGGCGGGAGGATGTGCAGTACTTC
CDR3aa: CASRRREDVQYF

v_gene: TRBV6-5
abundance: .
d_gene: TRBD2
j_gene: TRBJ2-7
len: 19
CDR3nt: TGTGCCAGCAGTCTTACCGGGACTAGCGGTATTCTTCGGACCTACGAGCAGTACTTC
CDR3aa: CASSLTGTSGILRTYEQYF

v_gene: TRBV12-3/TRBV12-4
abundance: few
d_gene: .
j_gene: TRBJ1-5
len: 15
CDR3nt: TGTGCCAGCAGTTTAGGGGGGGCTGACGATCAGCCCCAGCATTTT
CDR3aa: CASSLGGADDQPQHF

v_gene: TRBV7-7
abundance: .
d_gene: .
j_gene: TRBJ2-5
len: 13
CDR3nt: TGTGCCAGCAGCTACAGTACCATTGAGACCCAGTACTTC
CDR3aa: CASSYSTIETQYF

v_gene: TRBV14
abundance: .
d_gene: .
j_gene: TRBJ1-4
len: 15
CDR3nt: TGTGCCAGCAGCCAAGTAACCGCAACTAATGAAAAACTGTTTTTT
CDR3aa: CASSQVTATNEKLFF

v_gene: TRBV7-3
abundance: once
d_gene: .
j_gene: TRBJ1-1
len: 13
CDR3nt: TGTGCCAGCAGCTTCACCCGGGTCACTGAAGCTTTCTTT
CDR3aa: CASSFTRVTEAFF

v_gene: TRBV28
abundance: .
d_gene: TRBD1
j_gene: TRBJ1-3
len: 16
CDR3nt: TGTGCCAGCGCGTTCGTTCAGGGGGGCTCTGGAAACACCATATATTTT
CDR3aa: CASAFVQGGSGNTIYF

v_gene: TRBV12-3/TRBV12-4
abundance: .
d_gene: TRBD1
j_gene: TRBJ1-6
len: 13
CDR3nt: TGTGCCAGCCAGGGACAGGCGGAGTCACCCCTCCACTTT
CDR3aa: CASQGQAESPLHF

v_gene: TRBV7-2
abundance: many
d_gene: TRBD1
j_gene: TRBJ1-2
len: 15
CDR3nt: TGTGCCAGCAGCAGGGGGACAGGGGGCACCTATGGCTACACCTTC
CDR3aa: CASSRGTGGTYGYTF

v_gene: TRBV20-1
abundance: .
d_gene: .
j_gene: TRBJ2-5
len: 14
CDR3nt: TGCAGTGCCGAGATCCAGGGCAGCCAAGAGACCCAGTACTTC
CDR3aa: CSAEIQGSQETQYF

v_gene: TRBV28
abundance: .
d_gene: .
j_gene: TRBJ1-1
len: 14
CDR3nt: TGTGCCAGCAGTCCCGGGCGCTTTGGCACTGAAGCTTTCTTT
CDR3aa: CASSPGRFGTEAFF

v_gene: TRBV6-2/TRBV6-3
abundance: .
d_gene: .
j_gene: TRBJ1-1
len: 15
CDR3nt: TGTGCCAGCAGCGCTCCAAGGCAGACGAACACTGAAGCTTTCTTT
CDR3aa: CASSAPRQTNTEAFF

v_gene: TRBV19
abundance: few
d_gene: TRBD2
j_gene: TRBJ2-1
len: 16
CDR3nt: TGTGCCAGTAGTATAACTAGCGGGGGAGTCCTCAATGAGCAGTTCTTC
CDR3aa: CASSITSGGVLNEQFF

v_gene: TRBV7-3
abundance: many
d_gene: TRBD1
j_gene: TRBJ1-2
len: 11
CDR3nt: TGTGCCAGCAGCACAGGGGCAGGCTACACCTTC
CDR3aa: CASSTGAGYTF

v_gene: TRBV5-4
abundance: few
d_gene: .
j_gene: TRBJ2-7
len: 15
CDR3nt: TGTGCCAGCAGCACCGAAGGAGCGCCCACCTACGAGCAGTACTTC
CDR3aa: CASSTEGAPTYEQYF